Included here is one TCR beta chain sequence, with context. What it recognizes is unknown. These data are taken from a study of post-analysis software for immune sequencing data. Trimming removed 2 bases at V and 5 bases at J, with 15 bases between. Germline CDR1 is SGHTA and CDR2 is FQGNSA. The CDR3 has 15 residues. Prepared TCR beta cDNA libraries contained unique molecular identifiers. Using its own MiXCR run on the PCR reads, TCRdb lists one record per CDR3 protein. Of about 500,000 distinct CDR3 sequences listed, around 40% are singletons. Study-level findings and limits: Controls showed lower frequencies than patients for roughly five TRBV segments, and TRBV5-6, TRBV5-1 and TRBV20-1 were among these.

The sequencing input was blood. V and J are TRBV7-2 and TRBJ2-5; D is perhaps TRBD1 (5 bases). The sequence was collected from a girl between 5 and 17 years old with multiple sclerosis. The chain's CDR3 is CASSLLPGQEETQYF. DNA for the CDR3: TGTGCCAGCAGCTTACTTCCAGGACAAGAGGAGACCCAGTACTTC.